What follows are 8 T cell receptor beta chains derived from one specimen sequenced in a study of early T cells in non-severe SARS-CoV-2 infection. One entry per CDR3 protein results from TCRdb running MiXCR on the 5' RACE reads. The sample yields about 46,000 distinct CDR3 sequences, almost 5.5% seen once. The sample here was whole blood, taken at baseline. The receptor set was obtained from an adult who was a healthcare worker with PCR-confirmed SARS-CoV-2 infection or an uninfected control (not recorded which).

J is TRBJ2-1 and V is TRBV7-2; D ambiguous. The CDR3 runs 13 residues. In germline, CDR1 is SGHTA, CDR2 FQGNSA. V shed 7 bases and J shed 7 bases, with 14 bases lying between them. The CDR3 spells CASTQDRLNEQFF. CDR3 nucleotides: TGTGCCAGCACGCAAGACCGGTTGAATGAGCAGTTCTTC.

This clonotype was detected many times. This sequence joins TRBV28 and TRBJ1-2; possibly TRBD1 for D (5 bases). V lost 3 bases and J 8 bases, leaving 10 bases between the germline ends. The CDR3 totals 12 residues. CDR1 and CDR2 (germline): MDHEN, SYDVKM. CDR3 in DNA: TGTGCCAGCAGTTTTGGGGGACGCGGCTACACCTTC. This translates into CASSFGGRGYTF.

This clonotype was observed many times. The chain couples TRBV28 to TRBJ2-1, with D perhaps matching TRBD1 (5 bases). Trimming took 3 bases from V and 4 from J, leaving 10 bases between them. Germline V gene lookup returns CDR1 MDHEN and CDR2 SYDVKM. The CDR3 totals 14 residues. CDR3 sequence (DNA): TGTGCCAGCAGTTTGGGTGACAGTTACAATGAGCAGTTCTTC. This gives the protein CASSLGDSYNEQFF.

This clonotype occurred many times. V gene TRBV28 combines with J gene TRBJ2-1; 7 bases line up with TRBD2. There are 14 residues in the CDR3. V gave up 2 bases and J gave up 7 bases; unmatched junction bases: 5. Germline V gives CDR1 MDHEN, CDR2 SYDVKM. For the CDR3, the DNA is TGTGCCAGCAGTTTAGCGGGAGCGAGTAATGAGCAGTTCTTC. Its protein product is CASSLAGASNEQFF.

V usage is TRBV19 and J usage is TRBJ2-7; a weak D match, TRBD1 (6 bases). The CDR3 consists of 14 residues. Germline V lookup: CDR1 LNHDA, CDR2 SQIVND (reference sequence). V lost 4 bases and J lost 2, with 12 bases in between. The CDR3 spells CASSTGTPTYEQYF. The DNA of the CDR3 is TGTGCCAGTAGTACCGGGACACCAACCTACGAGCAGTACTTC.

This clonotype was picked up many times. This chain links TRBV10-2 with TRBJ1-1; TRBD1 agrees at 10 bases. Germline V gene sequence: CDR1 WSHSY, CDR2 SAAADI. The CDR3 is made up of 17 amino acids. Trimming cost V 1 base and J 4 bases; bases outside gene matches: 9. CDR3 sequence (DNA): TGCGCCAGCAGTGAGTTGAGACAGGGGGCCCGGATCACTGAAGCTTTCTTT. It translates to CASSELRQGARITEAFF.

In this sample, this clonotype turned up a few times. This chain links TRBV11-2 with TRBJ2-2; possibly TRBD2 for D (5 bases). V lost 4 bases, J lost 7 bases, and 19 bases lay in between. The CDR3 has 16 residues. Germline CDR1 SGHAT, CDR2 FQNNGV. This chain's CDR3 is CASSWDSGYGDGELFF. CDR3 nucleotides: TGTGCCAGCAGCTGGGATTCGGGCTACGGGGACGGGGAGCTGTTTTTT.

This clonotype was seen ten or more times. V and J are TRBV5-8 and TRBJ2-3; D possibly corresponds to TRBD1 (6 bases). CDR3 size: 14 residues. Trimming pared 3 bases from V and 1 base from J, leaving 9 bases between. Per germline, CDR1 SGHTS and CDR2 YDEGEE. The CDR3 DNA reads TGTGCCAGCAGCTCACCAGGGGGCACAGATACGCAGTATTTT. It is translated as CASSSPGGTDTQYF.